This TCR beta chain was captured in a study of cytomegalovirus exposure and HLA in healthy donors. Study conclusions and caveats: V- and J-gene trimming in TCR beta was tied to a missense DCLRE1C variant by an analysis performed later.

60 Vbeta and 13 Jbeta primers were used in PCR. The assay was immunoSEQ multiplex PCR, and TCRdb's table has in-frame clones only and misses some. This sample's table reports around 110,000 clones. About this clone: The antigen remains unidentified.

Germline CDR1 is SGHRS and CDR2 is YFSETQ. With V trimmed by 7 bases and J by 5 bases, 3 bases remained unmatched. The CDR3 totals 14 residues. Sequenced: PBMCs. This chain joins TRBV5-1 and TRBJ1-6; 10 positions match TRBD1. This sequence was found in a man aged 40-55 years in good health and CMV-seropositive. The CDR3 spells CASRQGADNSPLHF. The CDR3 bases are TGCGCCAGCCGACAGGGGGCAGATAATTCACCCCTCCACTTT.